This T cell receptor beta chain was recovered during a study of blood T cells in healthy people across ages. Regarding the study as a whole: Underestimates were what the diversity estimates from one million T cells were considered to be. Lack of knowledge of donor CMV status possibly confounded expanded clonotype changes.

It was with a sample-barcoded 5' primer and a J-beta primer mix that a second PCR of about 6 to 12 cycles was run. A template-switch adaptor that had 12 random nucleotides put a tag on each cDNA molecule. TCRdb independently ran MiXCR on the 5' RACE reads; one entry per CDR3 protein. The sample consists of about 1.8 million distinct CDR3 sequences, approximately 50% of them appearing once. Germline CDR1 SGHRS, CDR2 YFSETQ. CDR3 length equals 14 residues. With 4 bases clipped from V and 5 bases from J, the junction kept 7 bases outside the gene matches. This clonotype was counted between two and nine times. Its antigen is unknown.

This receptor was taken from a middle-aged woman in good health. Sequences were obtained from blood. This chain joins TRBV5-1 and TRBJ2-5, with 8 bases aligning to TRBD2. The CDR3 DNA sequence: TGCGCCAGCAGCCGAGCGGGGGTGGAGGAGACCCAGTACTTC. Translated, it gives CASSRAGVEETQYF. The complete variable domain, with remaining parts taken from reference TRBV5-1 and TRBJ2-5, reads KAGVTQTPRYLIKTRGQQVTLSCSPISGHRSVSWYQQTPGQGLQFLFEYFSETQRNKGNFPGRFSGRQFSNSRSEMNVSTLELGDSALYLCASSRAGVEETQYFGPGTRLLVL.